This T cell receptor (beta chain) came from a study of T cells after yellow fever vaccination (dated by TCRdb to between 2018 and 2020). About the investigation overall: Libraries from fractions with low cell numbers were prepared with the SMART-Seq v4 Ultra Low Input RNA kit. To track T-cell clones before and after primary and booster YFV17D yellow fever vaccination, bulk TCR alpha and beta repertoires were sequenced longitudinally. Two healthy male donors, one aged 18 to 30 and one aged 30 to 40 years, were included in the cohort. Blood was collected at multiple timepoints before and after primary and secondary immunization, and bulk PBMC replicates and cell subsets were isolated. The full study reports these points: Because the study included only a couple of donors, the extent to which the findings can be generalized is limited. The secondary T-cell response was found to be weaker but faster than the primary response, with a peak reached on day 5 rather than on day 15. Because abundant contaminating clonotypes from the bulk population could be contained in FACS-sorted repertoires, computational filtering was required. A small share of clonotypes occurred in both CD4 and CD8 compartments, likely arising from convergent recombination. Most clones expanded after primary vaccination (around 97% of CD4 and around nine tenths of CD8) were re-detected after the booster, suggesting that broad memory maintenance occurred.

As for this clonotype: Its antigen specificity is not known. Base-call qualities are not available, and no considerably larger clone is one nucleotide away.

The CDR3 numbers 15 residues from cysteine through phenylalanine. The CDR3 DNA has 45 bases and is translated from base 1. The germline V gene (reference sequence) supplies CDR1 DFQATT and CDR2 SNEGSKA. Unmatched junction bases come to 9, with V trimmed by 5 bases and J by 5 bases. Synthesis of TCR cDNA relied on 5'RACE template switching, a step that introduced a universal primer site along with unique molecular identifiers. Priming for cDNA synthesis came from both the TCR alpha and TCR beta constant segments. Two PCR steps were used to amplify libraries, with sample barcodes and sequencing adapters being added in the second step. Libraries were sequenced on Illumina HiSeq 2500 (2x100 bp) or NovaSeq (2x150 bp). Per the original workflow: MIGEC handled demultiplexing of reads and collapsing into UMI consensus sequences, while MiXCR performed V(D)J alignment. Vaccine-responding clonotypes were identified with edgeR using replicate PBMC samples, with FDR below 0.01 and a log2 fold change above 5 up to day 15 being required. Each bulk clonotype received a CD4 or CD8 identity based on whether the sequenced CD4 or CD8 repertoire contained that clonotype at higher abundance. The raw public data were reprocessed by TCRdb itself: fastp quality trimming at Q25, MiXCR clonotype calling, in-frame beta chains only. All rows with the same CDR3 protein become a single entry with the most common DNA and genes. The V and J calls were not made by the authors but by TCRdb's processing. The sample table shows 450,000 to 600,000 distinct CDR3 sequences, and less than 15% are seen once. The top ten clones comprise around 15% of the sample.

The treatment or condition label on this specimen signifies: live attenuated yellow fever vaccine strain. At every blood-draw timepoint, two biological replicates of bulk PBMCs were collected. A standard Ficoll-Paque protocol was used to isolate PBMCs from peripheral blood. RNA was extracted with TriZol from bulk PBMCs, CD4 and CD8 fractions, and dextramer-positive and dextramer-negative fractions. The sequence was collected from a man aged 25 to 40 who received the YFV17D yellow fever vaccine. The rearranged chain carries TRBV20-1 and TRBJ2-3; 11 middle bases align to TRBD1. Sequenced material: PBMCs, taken on the day of the yellow fever booster vaccination. The nucleotides read TGCAGTGCTCCCAAGGACAGGGGGCTTAAAGATACGCAGTATTTT. It translates to CSAPKDRGLKDTQYF.